What follows are 10 T cell receptor beta chains derived from one specimen sequenced in a study of metastatic and nonmetastatic thyroid tumors. Prior to thyroid surgery, none of the patients had received any treatment. TCRdb reanalyzed the PCR reads with MiXCR. The repertoire includes 35,000 to 45,000 clones, over 10% of them detected once, and 7% to 9.5% sits in the top ten. The specimen was blood. These TCRs come from a male donor with papillary thyroid cancer or a benign thyroid nodule (not recorded which). Some clones in this sample may be carry-over from other donors' samples.

This clone is deemed medium-sized. The chain combines TRBV6-2 or TRBV6-3 with TRBJ2-1; the D is unclear. This CDR3 contains 12 residues. The germline V gene encodes CDR1 MNHEY and CDR2 SVGEGT. The V gene lost 6 bases and the J gene lost 8 bases, with 11 bases spanning the gap. CDR3: CASSRTIYEQFF. The CDR3 DNA is TGTGCCAGCAGCAGAACTATTTATGAGCAGTTCTTC.

The genes are TRBV24-1 and TRBJ2-5; D is unclear. V was shortened by 3 bases and J by 4 bases, with 14 bases between the two germline ends. The CDR3 is made up of 15 amino acids. In germline, CDR1 is KGHDR, CDR2 SFDVKD. CDR3 sequence (DNA): TGTGCCACCAGTGATCCCGATTTGTTAGGAGAGACCCAGTACTTC. It is translated as CATSDPDLLGETQYF.

The table lists this clone with many counts. V usage is TRBV19 and J usage is TRBJ1-5; tentative D call: TRBD1 (6 bases). The CDR3 extends over 13 amino acids. Germline V gene data show CDR1 as LNHDA and CDR2 as SQIVND (reference sequence). Trimming took 4 bases from V and 7 from J, leaving 11 bases between them. The CDR3 is CASSSQGRQPQHF. In DNA, the CDR3 is TGTGCCAGTAGTAGCCAGGGGAGGCAGCCCCAGCATTTT.

This clone was recorded many times. The chain recombines TRBV19 with TRBJ1-4; D is perhaps TRBD1 (5 bases). Germline CDR1 reads LNHDA; CDR2 reads SQIVND (reference sequence). Trimming removed 9 bases at V and 0 bases at J, with 11 bases between. This CDR3 comprises 14 residues. The CDR3: CASVEGPTNEKLFF. The CDR3 coding sequence is TGTGCCAGCGTAGAGGGACCAACTAATGAAAAACTGTTTTTT. Together with reference TRBV19 and TRBJ1-4, the CDR3 gives the full variable domain: DGGITQSPKYLFRKEGQNVTLSCEQNLNHDAMYWYRQDPGQGLRLIYYSQIVNDFQKGDIAEGYSVSREKKESFPLTVTSAQKNPTAFYLCASVEGPTNEKLFFGSGTQLSVL.

In the case of this clone: This could be a read error, since a much larger clone is one nucleotide away. V is TRBV5-1 and J is TRBJ1-1; D is unresolved. In germline, CDR1 is SGHRS, CDR2 YFSETQ. The CDR3 extends over 14 amino acids. In nucleotides, the CDR3 is TGCGCCAGCAGCTTGGGGCCCGCGAACACTGAAGCTCTCTTT. As protein: CASSLGPANTEALF. The entire variable domain, with the rest obtained from reference TRBV5-1 and TRBJ1-1, is as follows: KAGVTQTPRYLIKTRGQQVTLSCSPISGHRSVSWYQQTPGQGLQFLFEYFSETQRNKGNFPGRFSGRQFSNSRSEMNVSTLELGDSALYLCASSLGPANTEALFGQGTRLTVV.

This clone has at least ten counts. This rearrangement joins TRBV20-1 to TRBJ2-7; D is unclear. Germline V gene sequence: CDR1 DFQATT, CDR2 SNEGSKA (reference sequence). This CDR3 has 10 residues. Trimming removed 5 bases from V and 3 bases from J, with 5 bases in between. CDR3 nucleotides: TGCAGTGCTGAGGACTACGAGCAGTACTTC. It codes for CSAEDYEQYF.

This clone was recorded many times. The chain couples TRBV7-9 to TRBJ1-2; 12 positions match TRBD1. V shed 3 bases, J shed 6 bases, and the junction held 2 bases outside the gene matches. CDR1 is SEHNR, CDR2 FQNEAQ, per germline (reference sequence). The CDR3 is made up of 14 amino acids. The CDR3 loop is CASSFGTGGNGYTF. CDR3 DNA: TGTGCCAGCAGCTTCGGGACAGGGGGCAATGGCTACACCTTC.

This clone was seen many times. CDR3: CASSRTGGNQPQHF. Here the CDR3 DNA reads TGTGCCAGCAGTCGGACAGGAGGCAATCAGCCCCAGCATTTT. The chain joins TRBV12-3 or TRBV12-4 to TRBJ1-5; 7 bases align to TRBD1. V was pared by 5 bases and J by 2 bases, with 3 bases of the junction left unmatched. The CDR3 totals 14 residues.

This clone has a count of ten or more. The rearrangement links TRBV5-1 to TRBJ2-4; 11 bases fit TRBD1. J lost 0 bases, V lost 4 bases, and 6 bases had no gene match. CDR3 length: 17 residues. CDR1 is SGHRS and CDR2 is YFSETQ in the germline V gene. The CDR3 reads CASSGDRGVLAKNIQYF. The CDR3 DNA reads TGCGCCAGCAGCGGGGACAGGGGGGTACTAGCCAAAAACATTCAGTACTTC.

This clone was observed many times. V gene TRBV11-3 combines with J gene TRBJ1-1; no reliable D call. This CDR3 has 13 amino acids. The germline V and J ends were trimmed by 3 bases and 4 bases, with 9 bases remaining between them. The germline V gene has CDR1 SGHNT and CDR2 YENEEA. The CDR3 region has the DNA TGTGCCAGCAGCTTCAAAGGAGGCACTGAAGCTTTCTTT. This encodes CASSFKGGTEAFF.